The 22 T cell receptor beta chains below come from one sample, sequenced in a study of read filtering for tumor transcriptome and immune sequencing. From 300 to 400 ng of RNA, a library with molecular barcoded alpha/delta and beta/gamma adaptors was made. TCRdb ran MiXCR on the reads and lists one entry per CDR3 protein. The table records roughly 93,000 distinct CDR3 sequences, 20% to 25% of them present only once. Source material: a population of CD138-negative cells sorted from bone marrow. The receptor set was obtained from a donor aged 40 or over with multiple myeloma.

This chain uses TRBV7-9 with TRBJ2-5; D gene uncertain. CDR1 is SEHNR, CDR2 FQNEAQ, per germline (reference sequence). The CDR3 runs to 14 residues. V was shortened by 4 bases and J by 5 bases, with 14 bases between the two germline ends. The CDR3 bases are TGTGCCAGCAGCTCGATGCCCCGCATTGAGACCCAGTACTTC. This gives the protein CASSSMPRIETQYF.

Remarks on this clonotype: It may be a read error: a sequence one base away is much more abundant. CDR3 protein: CASSSGPNEKLLF. The CDR3 DNA follows: TGTGCCAGCAGCTCCGGCCCAAATGAAAAACTGTTGTTT. The rearrangement uses TRBV7-9 and TRBJ1-4; D gene uncertain. Germline-derived CDR1 and CDR2 are SEHNR and FQNEAQ (reference sequence). The CDR3 is 13 amino acids. Supplemented by reference TRBV7-9 and TRBJ1-4, the full variable domain reads DTGVSQNPRHKITKRGQNVTFRCDPISEHNRLYWYRQTLGQGPEFLTYFQNEAQLEKSRLLSDRFSAERPKGSFSTLEIQRTEQGDSAMYLCASSSGPNEKLLFGSGTQLSVL.

This clonotype occurred many times. The V gene is TRBV9, the J gene TRBJ2-2, with D tentatively TRBD2 (5 bases). Germline CDR1 reads SGDLS; CDR2 reads YYNGEE. The V gene lost 4 bases and the J gene lost 1 base, with 14 bases spanning the gap. The CDR3 loop spans 16 amino acids. CDR3 DNA: TGTGCCAGCAGCTTGCGTCGGGATCTGAACACCGGGGAGCTGTTTTTT. It is translated as CASSLRRDLNTGELFF. Full variable domain (rest looked up from reference TRBV9 and TRBJ2-2): DSGVTQTPKHLITATGQRVTLRCSPRSGDLSVYWYQQSLDQGLQFLIQYYNGEERAKGNILERFSAQQFPDLHSELNLSSLELGDSALYFCASSLRRDLNTGELFFGEGSRLTVL.

This clonotype was seen at least ten times. The chain uses TRBV6-2 or TRBV6-3 and TRBJ1-5; maybe TRBD1 (5 bases). Germline V gene lookup returns CDR1 MNHEY and CDR2 SVGEGT. V dropped 0 bases and J dropped 2 bases, with 8 bases sitting between them. CDR3 length: 15 amino acids. Here the CDR3 reads CASSYSKGGNQPQHF. CDR3 coding DNA: TGTGCCAGCAGTTACTCAAAAGGGGGCAATCAGCCCCAGCATTTT.

This clonotype has at least ten counts. The J gene is TRBJ1-4, the V gene TRBV18; no clear D. This CDR3 comprises 14 residues. V gave up 0 bases and J gave up 5 bases, with 7 bases separating them. Germline-derived CDR1 and CDR2 are KGHSH and LQKENI. The CDR3 DNA sequence: TGTGCCAGCTCACCACCCACCGAGAATGAAAAACTGTTTTTT. Its protein product is CASSPPTENEKLFF.

On this clonotype: This may be a read error, as it is one base from a much larger clone. This chain joins TRBV3-1 and TRBJ1-1; D call uncertain. V was clipped by 0 bases and J by 7 bases, with 12 bases between them. The CDR3 has 14 amino acids. Germline V lookup: CDR1 LGHDT, CDR2 YNNKEL (reference sequence). The CDR3 loop is CASSQDSVYIEAFF. The CDR3, as DNA: TGTGCCAGCAGCCAAGATAGTGTGTACATTGAAGCTTTCTTT.

The table lists this clonotype with many counts. This chain joins TRBV3-1 and TRBJ2-7; TRBD2 agrees at 12 bases. This CDR3 is built from 12 residues. The trim removed 10 bases at V and 6 bases at J, leaving 4 bases unmatched. In germline, CDR1 is LGHDT, CDR2 YNNKEL (reference sequence). The CDR3 DNA sequence: TGTGCCACCGGACTAGCGGGGATCGAGCAGTACTTC. Its translation is CATGLAGIEQYF.

In its sample, this clonotype was seen many times. The genes are TRBV9 and TRBJ2-3; no definite D call. The CDR3 length is 13 residues. Between the trimmed V and J ends, which lost 0 bases and 4 bases, there was a span of 6 bases. Germline CDR1 is SGDLS and CDR2 is YYNGEE. The CDR3 coding sequence is TGTGCCAGCAGCGTAGGCTGGGCAGATACGCAGTATTTT. Translating it yields CASSVGWADTQYF.

This clonotype was observed many times. V is TRBV5-5 and J is TRBJ2-1, with 9 bases identical to TRBD2. The CDR3 is 16 amino acids. The germline CDR1 and CDR2 sequences are SGHKS and YYEKEE (reference sequence). V was clipped by 0 bases and J by 4 bases; unmatched bases: 5. Here the CDR3 DNA reads TGTGCCAGCAGCTTGGCCGCGGGGGGGCTATACAATGAGCAGTTCTTC. Protein: CASSLAAGGLYNEQFF.

A note on this clonotype: One base away lies a much larger clone, so this may be a sequencing read error. The V gene is TRBV5-1, the J gene TRBJ1-1; D unresolved. The germline gives CDR1 SGHRS, CDR2 YFSETQ. The CDR3 has 13 amino acids. V lost 2 bases to trimming and J lost 2 bases, with 7 bases between them. CDR3 nucleotides: TGCGCCAGCAGCTTATCGAGTAACACTGAAGCTTTCTTT. It codes for CASSLSSNTEAFF.

This clonotype was picked up many times. The V call is TRBV29-1, the J call TRBJ1-1; D remains ambiguous. The CDR3 is made up of 12 amino acids. The V and J ends lost 6 bases and 0 bases respectively, with 8 bases between them. Germline lookup yields CDR1 SQVTM and CDR2 ANQGSEA. CDR3 residues: CSVFAMNTEAFF. The CDR3 bases are TGCAGCGTGTTCGCTATGAACACTGAAGCTTTCTTT.

The rearrangement links TRBV13 to TRBJ2-5; the D is unclear. Germline V gene lookup returns CDR1 PRHDT and CDR2 FYEKMQ (reference sequence). With 6 bases removed from V and 6 bases from J, the gap between germline ends came to 17 bases. The CDR3 is 14 amino acids. The DNA of the CDR3 is TGTGCCAGCAGTCCTCTTAGTGTGTCCAAGACCCAGTACTTC. Amino acids: CASSPLSVSKTQYF.

This clonotype was seen at least ten times. This chain joins TRBV4-1 and TRBJ2-3; TRBD1 might be the D (6 bases). The CDR3 sequence is 16 residues long. CDR1 is MGHRA and CDR2 is YSYEKL in the germline V gene. V was shortened by 0 bases and J by 4 bases, with 14 bases between the two germline ends. The DNA of the CDR3 is TGCGCCAGCAGCCAAGAAAGGGGGAGTTATGCAGATACGCAGTATTTT. It is translated as CASSQERGSYADTQYF.

This clonotype was picked up many times. This chain connects TRBV12-3 or TRBV12-4 to TRBJ1-2; 9 bases match TRBD1. The CDR3 has 14 residues. The ends lost 6 bases at V and 4 bases at J; junction bases unmatched: 6. CDR3 sequence reads: CASRPGTGSYGYTF. CDR3 nucleotide sequence: TGTGCCAGCAGGCCCGGGACAGGGTCCTATGGCTACACCTTC.

This clonotype was seen more than once but under ten times. The CDR3 region has the DNA TGTGCCAGCAGTTTAAAGGCCCCTAGGGGGCTTGGCTACACCTTC. Protein: CASSLKAPRGLGYTF. This chain connects TRBV28 to TRBJ1-2; the match to TRBD1 covers 7 bases. The germline gives CDR1 MDHEN, CDR2 SYDVKM. V gave up 2 bases and J gave up 7 bases; unmatched junction bases: 10. There are 15 residues in the CDR3.

The V and J genes are TRBV7-9 and TRBJ1-1; no clear D. The CDR3 covers 12 residues. The V gene lost 5 bases and the J gene lost 1 base, with 5 bases spanning the gap. Germline CDR1 reads SEHNR; CDR2 reads FQNEAQ (reference sequence). CDR3 in amino acids: CASSPQNTEAFF. The CDR3 bases are TGTGCCAGCAGCCCTCAGAACACTGAAGCTTTCTTT.

This clonotype turned up a few times. This chain joins TRBV7-3 and TRBJ2-2, with D perhaps TRBD2 (5 bases). Looked up from germline, CDR1 is SGHTA and CDR2 is FQGTGA. The CDR3 is 13 amino acids. The V and J ends lost 6 bases and 6 bases respectively, with 11 bases between them. The CDR3 reads CASSPTIPGELFF. The CDR3 DNA follows: TGTGCCAGCAGTCCGACTATTCCCGGGGAGCTGTTTTTT. Supplemented by reference TRBV7-3 and TRBJ2-2, the full variable domain reads GAGVSQTPSNKVTEKGKYVELRCDPISGHTALYWYRQSLGQGPEFLIYFQGTGAADDSGLPNDRFFAVRPEGSVSTLKIQRTERGDSAVYLCASSPTIPGELFFGEGSRLTVL.

This clonotype was seen ten or more times. The chain couples TRBV19 to TRBJ2-1; TRBD2 agrees at 9 bases. The germline V gene has CDR1 LNHDA and CDR2 SQIVND (reference sequence). The trim removed 4 bases at V and 5 bases at J, leaving 6 bases unmatched. The CDR3 has 15 residues. This CDR3 reads CASSTGSSGNNEQFF. The CDR3 region has the DNA TGTGCCAGTAGTACCGGGTCTAGCGGGAACAATGAGCAGTTCTTC.

Concerning this clonotype: A much more abundant neighbour one base away suggests this may be a read error. The chain has TRBV9 and TRBJ1-3; D not resolved. The CDR3 covers 14 residues. V was trimmed by 3 bases and J by 8 bases, leaving 15 bases between them. Germline lookup yields CDR1 SGDLS and CDR2 YYNGEE. The CDR3 DNA follows: TGTGCCAGCAGCGAAGGTTCGGGAGGAGACACCATATATTTT. This encodes CASSEGSGGDTIYF.

This clonotype was seen many times. The V call is TRBV12-3 or TRBV12-4, the J call TRBJ2-1; no reliable D call. The CDR3 is 14 amino acids. The V and J ends lost 3 bases and 3 bases respectively, with 9 bases between them. The CDR3 spells CASSLADLYNEQFF. CDR3 bases: TGTGCCAGCAGTTTGGCAGACCTCTACAATGAGCAGTTCTTC.

The J gene is TRBJ2-1, the V gene TRBV24-1, with D unclear. In germline, CDR1 is KGHDR, CDR2 SFDVKD. Trimming removed 9 bases from V and 15 bases from J, with 23 bases in between. This CDR3 is 13 amino acids long. Here the CDR3 DNA reads TGTGCCACCGGATCCCCGGGCTACAATGAGAGGTTCTTC. Protein: CATGSPGYNERFF.

This clonotype was seen a handful of times. The chain employs TRBV20-1 and TRBJ2-5, with D possibly TRBD1 on 6 matching bases. Trimming cost V 6 bases and J 2 bases, with 10 bases left between them. The germline V gene has CDR1 DFQATT and CDR2 SNEGSKA (reference sequence). This CDR3 has 12 amino acids. DNA for the CDR3: TGCAGTGCCCCGGACAGTCAAGAGACCCAGTACTTC. It yields the protein CSAPDSQETQYF.